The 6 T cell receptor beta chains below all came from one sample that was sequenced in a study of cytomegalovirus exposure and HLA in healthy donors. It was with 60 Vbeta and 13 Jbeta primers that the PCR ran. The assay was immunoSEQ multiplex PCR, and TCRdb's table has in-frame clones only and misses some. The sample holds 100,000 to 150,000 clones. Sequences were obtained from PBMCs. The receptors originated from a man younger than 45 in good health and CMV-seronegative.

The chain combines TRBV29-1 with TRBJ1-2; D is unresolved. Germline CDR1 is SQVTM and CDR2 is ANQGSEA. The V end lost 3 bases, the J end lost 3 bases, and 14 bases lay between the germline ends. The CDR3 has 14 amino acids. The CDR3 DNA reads TGCAGCGTTGATTTAGTAAGTCAGGACTATGGCTACACCTTC. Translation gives CSVDLVSQDYGYTF.

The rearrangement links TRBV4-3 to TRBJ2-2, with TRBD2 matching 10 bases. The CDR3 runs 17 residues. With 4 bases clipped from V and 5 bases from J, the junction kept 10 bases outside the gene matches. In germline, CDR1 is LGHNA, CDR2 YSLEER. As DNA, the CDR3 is TGCGCCAGCAGCCGGTCGCTAGCGGGAGCTCGGACCGGGGAGCTGTTTTTT. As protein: CASSRSLAGARTGELFF.

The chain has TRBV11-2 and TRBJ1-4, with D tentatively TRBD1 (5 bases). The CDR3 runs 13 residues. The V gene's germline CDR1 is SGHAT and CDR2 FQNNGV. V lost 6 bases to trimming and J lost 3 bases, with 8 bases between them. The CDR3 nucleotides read TGTGCCAGCAGTATGGGGCCTAATGAAAAACTGTTTTTT. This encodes CASSMGPNEKLFF.

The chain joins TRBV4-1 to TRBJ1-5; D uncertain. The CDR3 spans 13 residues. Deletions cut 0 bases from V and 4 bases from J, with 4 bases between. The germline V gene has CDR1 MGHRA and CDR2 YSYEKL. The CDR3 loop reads CASSQDLNQPQHF. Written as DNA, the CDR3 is TGCGCCAGCAGCCAAGACCTTAATCAGCCCCAGCATTTT.

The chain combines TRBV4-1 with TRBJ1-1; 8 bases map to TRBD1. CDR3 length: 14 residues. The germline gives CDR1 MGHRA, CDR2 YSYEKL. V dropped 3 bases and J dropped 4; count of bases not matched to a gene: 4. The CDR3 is CASSHSQGVTEAFF. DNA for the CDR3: TGCGCCAGCAGCCATTCACAGGGGGTCACTGAAGCTTTCTTT.

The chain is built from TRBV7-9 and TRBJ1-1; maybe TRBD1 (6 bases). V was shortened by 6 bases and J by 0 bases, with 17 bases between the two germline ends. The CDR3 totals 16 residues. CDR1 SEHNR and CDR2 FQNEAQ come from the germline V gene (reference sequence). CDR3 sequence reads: CASRNAYRDMNTEAFF. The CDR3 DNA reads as TGTGCCAGCAGGAATGCATACAGGGACATGAACACTGAAGCTTTCTTT.